This TCR beta chain was documented in a study of T-cell memory formation after mild COVID-19. Study as a whole: Largely, the TCR clusters proved donor specific.

Using constant-segment primers, 5'RACE produced TCR alpha and TCR beta cDNA libraries carrying sample barcodes and UMIs. One entry per CDR3 protein, called by TCRdb with MiXCR from the 5' RACE reads. The data hold 90,000 to 120,000 distinct CDR3 sequences, with under 15% observed a single time. Study-wide points: Certain responding clones were present in pre-infection memory, suggesting participation of cross-reactive memory. Chiefly within CM and EM were the contracting CD4+ clones; CD8+ ones were within EMRA.

As concerns this clonotype: Its target is unknown.

Material: PBMCs or a T cell subset sorted from them (not recorded which). This sequence was found in a man in his late teens or twenties who had mild COVID-19 (a few samples of this study predate the infection). Cell type and time point are not known.

The CDR3 DNA follows: TGCGCCAGCAGAAAGTCTAGCGCGGAGACCCAGTACTTC. This encodes CASRKSSAETQYF. The chain uses TRBV5-1 and TRBJ2-5; possible D gene TRBD2, 6 bases. The CDR3 is made up of 13 amino acids. Deletions cut 5 bases from V and 5 bases from J, with 13 bases between. Germline CDR1 SGHRS, CDR2 YFSETQ. Filled out from reference TRBV5-1 and TRBJ2-5, the complete variable domain reads KAGVTQTPRYLIKTRGQQVTLSCSPISGHRSVSWYQQTPGQGLQFLFEYFSETQRNKGNFPGRFSGRQFSNSRSEMNVSTLELGDSALYLCASRKSSAETQYFGPGTRLLVL.